What follows are 11 T cell receptor beta chains derived from one specimen sequenced in a study of human thymus T cells. Profiling relied on immunoSEQ multiplex PCR, and the TCRdb table lists in-frame clones only, not all of them. Here the sample spans 40,000 to 55,000 clones, approximately 95% being singletons. The sequencing input was blood. These receptors were obtained from a boy under three years old with a congenital heart defect but otherwise immunologically healthy.

The rearrangement joins TRBV27 to TRBJ2-7; 7 bases agree with TRBD1. The germline gives CDR1 MNHEY, CDR2 SMNVEV (reference sequence). V lost 1 base to trimming and J lost 2 bases; unmatched junction nucleotides: 2. This CDR3 has 14 residues. The CDR3 sequence: CASSLLGTAYEQYF. The CDR3 nucleotides are TGTGCCAGCAGTTTATTGGGGACAGCCTACGAGCAGTACTTC.

The V call is TRBV28, the J call TRBJ2-5, with a possible D match to TRBD2 (6 bases). The V gene lost 4 bases and the J gene lost 6 bases, with 12 bases spanning the gap. This CDR3 is built from 13 residues. Germline CDR1 reads MDHEN; CDR2 reads SYDVKM. CDR3 coding DNA: TGTGCCAGCAGTTGGGCCGGGGGTCAGACCCAGTACTTC. This translates into CASSWAGGQTQYF.

The V and J genes are TRBV7-2 and TRBJ2-7; maybe TRBD2 (7 bases). CDR3 length: 13 amino acids. Looked up from germline, CDR1 is SGHTA and CDR2 is FQGNSA. V was pared by 3 bases and J by 7 bases, with 13 bases between. This CDR3 is CASSLGGPREQYF. The CDR3 coding sequence is TGTGCCAGCAGCTTGGGGGGGCCGAGGGAGCAGTACTTC.

This chain uses TRBV5-1 with TRBJ2-5, with TRBD2 identical over 11 bases. Germline V gives CDR1 SGHRS, CDR2 YFSETQ. V shed 0 bases, J shed 0 bases, and the junction held 7 bases outside the gene matches. The CDR3 covers 18 residues. The CDR3 protein is CASSLVASGGPYQETQYF. The DNA of the CDR3 is TGCGCCAGCAGCTTGGTGGCTAGCGGGGGGCCGTACCAAGAGACCCAGTACTTC.

The rearrangement uses TRBV11-2 and TRBJ1-3; the match to TRBD1 covers 10 bases. After removal of 6 bases from V and 2 bases from J, the junction contained 7 bases not matched to a gene. Germline V gene lookup returns CDR1 SGHAT and CDR2 FQNNGV. The CDR3 covers 16 residues. The CDR3 DNA reads TGTGCCAGCAGTCAATTTGGACAGGGGGCTGGAAACACCATATATTTT. It specifies CASSQFGQGAGNTIYF.

Comments on this clone: Compared with germline, one end of the junction differs, possibly owing to a read error. Other DNA sequences in the sample encode the same CDR3. The chain's CDR3 is CASSPGGELFF. The CDR3 DNA follows: TGTGCTAGCTCACCGGGCGGGGAGCTGTTTTTT. The chain has TRBV18 and TRBJ2-2, with unresolved D. This CDR3 has 11 residues. The germline V gene encodes CDR1 KGHSH and CDR2 LQKENI.

The chain recombines TRBV6-5 with TRBJ1-3; no definite D call. The V end lost 4 bases, the J end lost 0 bases, and 4 bases lay between the germline ends. The CDR3 covers 13 residues. CDR1 is MNHEY, CDR2 SVGAGI, per germline. The CDR3 DNA is TGTGCCAGCAGTTTCTTCTCTGGAAACACCATATATTTT. Its translation: CASSFFSGNTIYF.

The V and J genes are TRBV7-9 and TRBJ1-2, with 7 positions matching TRBD1. Unmatched junction bases numbered 5, after V lost 0 bases and J lost 4 bases. Germline V gene sequence: CDR1 SEHNR, CDR2 FQNEAQ (reference sequence). There are 15 residues in the CDR3. CDR3 in DNA: TGTGCCAGCAGCTTAGCCCCTACAGGGGTCTATGGCTACACCTTC. As protein: CASSLAPTGVYGYTF. Supplemented by reference TRBV7-9 and TRBJ1-2, the full variable domain reads DTGVSQNPRHKITKRGQNVTFRCDPISEHNRLYWYRQTLGQGPEFLTYFQNEAQLEKSRLLSDRFSAERPKGSFSTLEIQRTEQGDSAMYLCASSLAPTGVYGYTFGSGTRLTVV.

Turning to this clone: Compared with germline, one end of the junction differs, possibly owing to a read error. CDR3 in DNA: TGTGCCAGCAGGGAAGGCCGGGACAGCAGGGTGTCCTTC. This sequence encodes CASREGRDSRVSF. This rearrangement joins TRBV28 to TRBJ2-4; 7 bases line up with TRBD1. This CDR3 contains 13 residues. Looked up from germline, CDR1 is MDHEN and CDR2 is SYDVKM. The full variable domain, rest sourced from reference TRBV28 and TRBJ2-4, is DVKVTQSSRYLVKRTGEKVFLECVQDMDHENMFWYRQDPGLGLRLIYFSYDVKMKEKGDIPEGYSVSREKKERFSLILESASTNQTSMYLCASREGRDSRVSFGAGTRLSVL.

The chain recombines TRBV7-2 with TRBJ2-1; D is unclear. Germline CDR1 reads SGHTA; CDR2 reads FQGNSA. This CDR3 is built from 15 residues. V was clipped by 3 bases and J by 0 bases, with 9 bases between them. CDR3 nucleotides: TGTGCCAGCAGCTTCCACGCAGACTCCTACAATGAGCAGTTCTTC. Translating it yields CASSFHADSYNEQFF.

This chain joins TRBV5-1 and TRBJ1-1; 7 nucleotides agree with TRBD1. Germline loops: CDR1 SGHRS, CDR2 YFSETQ. V trimming: 4 bases; J trimming: 5 bases; junction bases outside the gene matches: 11. This CDR3 has 15 residues. The CDR3 nucleotides are TGCGCCAGCAGCCCCCGGACAGGTCACACTACTGAAGCTTTCTTT. Protein: CASSPRTGHTTEAFF.